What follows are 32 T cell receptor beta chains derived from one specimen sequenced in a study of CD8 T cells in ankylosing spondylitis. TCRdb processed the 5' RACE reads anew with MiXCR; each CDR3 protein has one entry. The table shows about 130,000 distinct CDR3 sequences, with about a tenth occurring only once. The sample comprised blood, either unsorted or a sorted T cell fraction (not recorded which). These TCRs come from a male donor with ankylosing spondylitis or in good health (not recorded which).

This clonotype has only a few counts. The CDR3 DNA follows: TGTGCCAGCAGCTTAGCGTGGACAGGAGGCTATGGCTACACCTTC. Its protein product is CASSLAWTGGYGYTF. V gene TRBV7-9 combines with J gene TRBJ1-2, with 7 nucleotides matching TRBD1. Looked up from germline, CDR1 is SEHNR and CDR2 is FQNEAQ (reference sequence). This CDR3 has 15 residues. The ends lost 0 bases at V and 4 bases at J; junction bases unmatched: 5.

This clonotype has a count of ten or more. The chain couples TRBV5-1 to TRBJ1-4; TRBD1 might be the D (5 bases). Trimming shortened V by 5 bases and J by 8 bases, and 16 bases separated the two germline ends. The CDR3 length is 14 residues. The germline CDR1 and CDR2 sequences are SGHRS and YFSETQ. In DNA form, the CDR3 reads TGCGCCAGCAGGCCAGGGCCTGCGGAGGAAAAACTGTTTTTT. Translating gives CASRPGPAEEKLFF. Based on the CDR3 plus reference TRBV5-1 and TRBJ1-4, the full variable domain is KAGVTQTPRYLIKTRGQQVTLSCSPISGHRSVSWYQQTPGQGLQFLFEYFSETQRNKGNFPGRFSGRQFSNSRSEMNVSTLELGDSALYLCASRPGPAEEKLFFGSGTQLSVL.

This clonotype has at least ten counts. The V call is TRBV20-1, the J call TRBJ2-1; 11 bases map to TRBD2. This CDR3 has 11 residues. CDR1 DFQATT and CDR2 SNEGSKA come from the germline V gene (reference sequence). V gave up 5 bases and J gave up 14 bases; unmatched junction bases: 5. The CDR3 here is CSAATSGEEFF. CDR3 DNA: TGCAGTGCTGCGACTAGCGGGGAGGAGTTCTTC.

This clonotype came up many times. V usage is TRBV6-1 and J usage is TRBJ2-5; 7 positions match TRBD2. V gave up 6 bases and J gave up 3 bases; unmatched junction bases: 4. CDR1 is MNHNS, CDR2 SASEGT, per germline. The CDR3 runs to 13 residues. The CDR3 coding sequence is TGTGCCAGCAGATCTAGCGGTGAAGAGACCCAGTACTTC. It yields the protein CASRSSGEETQYF.

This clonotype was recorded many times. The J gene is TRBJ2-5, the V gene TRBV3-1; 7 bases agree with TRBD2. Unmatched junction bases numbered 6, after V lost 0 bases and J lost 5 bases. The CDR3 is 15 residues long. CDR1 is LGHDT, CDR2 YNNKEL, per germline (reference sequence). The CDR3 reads CASSQDTAGVETQYF. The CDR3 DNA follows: TGTGCCAGCAGCCAAGATACCGCGGGAGTGGAGACCCAGTACTTC.

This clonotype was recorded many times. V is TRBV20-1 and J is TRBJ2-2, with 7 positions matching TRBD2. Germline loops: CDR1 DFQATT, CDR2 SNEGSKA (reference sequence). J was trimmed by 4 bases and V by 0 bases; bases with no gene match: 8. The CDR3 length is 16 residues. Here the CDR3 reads CSARDLGGTGTGELFF. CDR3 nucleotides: TGCAGTGCTAGAGATTTGGGGGGGACGGGCACCGGGGAGCTGTTTTTT.

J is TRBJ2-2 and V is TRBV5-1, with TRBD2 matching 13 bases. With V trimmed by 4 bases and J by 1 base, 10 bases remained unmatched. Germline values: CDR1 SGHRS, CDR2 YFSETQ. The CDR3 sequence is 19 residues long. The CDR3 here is CASSVGLAGVLWNTGELFF. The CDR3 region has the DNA TGCGCCAGCAGCGTCGGACTAGCGGGAGTATTATGGAACACCGGGGAGCTGTTTTTT. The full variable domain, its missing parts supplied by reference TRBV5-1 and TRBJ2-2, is KAGVTQTPRYLIKTRGQQVTLSCSPISGHRSVSWYQQTPGQGLQFLFEYFSETQRNKGNFPGRFSGRQFSNSRSEMNVSTLELGDSALYLCASSVGLAGVLWNTGELFFGEGSRLTVL.

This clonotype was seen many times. As DNA, the CDR3 is TGTGCCAGCAGTTACTTGGGGACAGGGACCACTGAAGCTTTCTTT. Encoded protein: CASSYLGTGTTEAFF. The chain links TRBV6-5 to TRBJ1-1; 9 bases are shared with TRBD1. Germline assignment: CDR1 MNHEY and CDR2 SVGAGI. The CDR3 loop spans 15 amino acids. V trimming: 1 base; J trimming: 4 bases; junction bases outside the gene matches: 4.

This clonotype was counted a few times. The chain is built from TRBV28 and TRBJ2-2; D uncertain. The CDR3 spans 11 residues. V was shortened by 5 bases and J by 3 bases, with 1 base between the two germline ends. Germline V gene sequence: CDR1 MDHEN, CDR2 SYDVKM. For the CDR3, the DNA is TGTGCCAGCAGTGACACCGGGGAGCTGTTTTTT. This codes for CASSDTGELFF.

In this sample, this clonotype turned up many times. The CDR3 spells CSVRSDRDYDNEQFF. For the CDR3, the DNA is TGCAGTGTTCGTTCAGACAGAGATTACGACAATGAGCAGTTCTTC. This sequence joins TRBV20-1 and TRBJ2-1; possible D gene TRBD1, 5 bases. The germline V gene has CDR1 DFQATT and CDR2 SNEGSKA (reference sequence). Deletions cut 7 bases from V and 5 bases from J, with 21 bases between. The CDR3 extends over 15 amino acids.

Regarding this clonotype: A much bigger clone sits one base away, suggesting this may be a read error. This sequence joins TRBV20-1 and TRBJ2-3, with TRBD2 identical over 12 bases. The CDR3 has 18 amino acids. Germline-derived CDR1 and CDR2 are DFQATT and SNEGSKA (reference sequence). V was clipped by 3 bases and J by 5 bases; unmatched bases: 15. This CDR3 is CSASSYRLAGASRDTQYF. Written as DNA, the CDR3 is TGCAGTGCTAGCTCATACCGACTAGCGGGAGCCTCCAGAGATACGCAGTATTTT.

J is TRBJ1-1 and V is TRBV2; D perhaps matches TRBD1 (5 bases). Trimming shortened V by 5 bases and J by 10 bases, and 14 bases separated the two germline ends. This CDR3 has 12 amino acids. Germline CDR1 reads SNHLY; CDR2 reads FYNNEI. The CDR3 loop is CASSTDTYGAFF. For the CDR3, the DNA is TGTGCCAGCAGTACGGACACTTACGGAGCTTTCTTT.

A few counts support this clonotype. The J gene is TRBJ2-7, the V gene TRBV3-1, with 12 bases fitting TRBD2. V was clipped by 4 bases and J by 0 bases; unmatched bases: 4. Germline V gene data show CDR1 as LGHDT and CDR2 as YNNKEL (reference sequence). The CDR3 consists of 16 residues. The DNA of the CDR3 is TGTGCCAGCAGCCGCTGGACTAGCGGGGACTCCTACGAGCAGTACTTC. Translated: CASSRWTSGDSYEQYF.

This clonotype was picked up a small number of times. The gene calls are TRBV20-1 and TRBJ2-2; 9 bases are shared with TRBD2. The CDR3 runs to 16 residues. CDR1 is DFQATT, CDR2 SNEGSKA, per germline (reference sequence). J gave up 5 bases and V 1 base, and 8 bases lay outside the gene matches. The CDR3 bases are TGCAGTGCTAGAGTCGCGGGGGGGAGGGATACCGGGGAGCTGTTTTTT. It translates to CSARVAGGRDTGELFF.

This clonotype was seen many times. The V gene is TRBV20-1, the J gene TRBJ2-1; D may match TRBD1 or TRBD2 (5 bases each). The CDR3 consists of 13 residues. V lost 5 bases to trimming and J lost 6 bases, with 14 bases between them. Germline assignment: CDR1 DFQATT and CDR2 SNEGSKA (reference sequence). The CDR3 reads CSAREGTVNEQFF. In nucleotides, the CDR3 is TGCAGTGCTCGCGAGGGGACGGTCAATGAGCAGTTCTTC.

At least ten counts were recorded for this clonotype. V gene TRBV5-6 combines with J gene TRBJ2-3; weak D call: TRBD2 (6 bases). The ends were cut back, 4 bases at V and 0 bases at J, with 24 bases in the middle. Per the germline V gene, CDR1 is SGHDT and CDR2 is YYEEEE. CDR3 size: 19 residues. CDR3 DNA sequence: TGTGCCAGCAGCCCACCAAAGGAGGGAGGAAACCCTAGCACAGATACGCAGTATTTT. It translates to CASSPPKEGGNPSTDTQYF.

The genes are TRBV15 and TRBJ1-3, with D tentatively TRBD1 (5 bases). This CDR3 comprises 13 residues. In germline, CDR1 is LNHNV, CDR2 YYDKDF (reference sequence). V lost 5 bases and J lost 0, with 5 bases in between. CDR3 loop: CATSGGSGNTIYF. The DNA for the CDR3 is TGTGCCACCAGCGGGGGCTCTGGAAACACCATATATTTT.

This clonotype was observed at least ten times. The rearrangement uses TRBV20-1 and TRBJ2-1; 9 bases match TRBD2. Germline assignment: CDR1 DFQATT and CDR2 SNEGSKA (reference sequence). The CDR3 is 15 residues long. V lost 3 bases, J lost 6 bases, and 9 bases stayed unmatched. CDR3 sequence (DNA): TGCAGTGCTAGCGTAGGGGCGGGAGGGCCCAATGAGCAGTTCTTC. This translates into CSASVGAGGPNEQFF.

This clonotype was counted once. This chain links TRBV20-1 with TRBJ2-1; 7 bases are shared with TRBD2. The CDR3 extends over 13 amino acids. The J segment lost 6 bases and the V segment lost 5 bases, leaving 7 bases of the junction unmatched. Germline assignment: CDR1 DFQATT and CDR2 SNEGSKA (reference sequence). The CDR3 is CSAGRLAINEQFF. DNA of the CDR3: TGCAGTGCTGGACGACTAGCTATCAATGAGCAGTTCTTC.

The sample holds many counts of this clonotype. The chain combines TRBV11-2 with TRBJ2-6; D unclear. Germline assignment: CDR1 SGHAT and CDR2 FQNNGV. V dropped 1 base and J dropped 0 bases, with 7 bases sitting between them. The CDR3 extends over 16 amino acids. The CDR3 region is CASSLGVHSGANVLTF. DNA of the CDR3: TGTGCCAGCAGCTTAGGGGTCCACTCTGGGGCCAACGTCCTGACTTTC.

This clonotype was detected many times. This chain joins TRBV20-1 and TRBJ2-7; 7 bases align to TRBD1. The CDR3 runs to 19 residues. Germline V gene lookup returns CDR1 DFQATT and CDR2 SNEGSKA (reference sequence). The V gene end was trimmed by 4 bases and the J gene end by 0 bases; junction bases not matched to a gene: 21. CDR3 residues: CSAIGLGGSSTFSSYEQYF. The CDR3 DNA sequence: TGCAGTGCTATTGGCCTAGGGGGCTCGTCGACGTTCAGCTCCTACGAGCAGTACTTC.

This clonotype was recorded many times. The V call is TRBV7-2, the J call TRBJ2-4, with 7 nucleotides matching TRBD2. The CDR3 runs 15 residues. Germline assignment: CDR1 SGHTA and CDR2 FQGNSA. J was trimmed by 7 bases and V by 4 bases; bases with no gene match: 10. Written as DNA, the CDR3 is TGTGCCAGCAGCTCCGAAGAGGTAGCGGGTAACATTCAGTACTTC. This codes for CASSSEEVAGNIQYF.

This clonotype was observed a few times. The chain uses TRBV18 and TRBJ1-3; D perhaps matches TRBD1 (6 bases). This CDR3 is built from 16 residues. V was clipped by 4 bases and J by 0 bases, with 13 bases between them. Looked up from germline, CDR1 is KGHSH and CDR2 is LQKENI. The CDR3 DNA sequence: TGTGCCAGCTCACTAAATGAACAGGGCTCTGGAAACACCATATATTTT. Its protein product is CASSLNEQGSGNTIYF.

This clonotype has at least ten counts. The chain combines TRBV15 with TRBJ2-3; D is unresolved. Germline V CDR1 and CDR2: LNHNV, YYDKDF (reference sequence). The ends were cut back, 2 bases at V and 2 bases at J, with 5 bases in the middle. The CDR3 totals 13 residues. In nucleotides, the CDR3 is TGTGCCACCAGCAGACAGATCACAGATACGCAGTATTTT. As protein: CATSRQITDTQYF. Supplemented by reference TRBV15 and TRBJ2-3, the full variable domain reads DAMVIQNPRYQVTQFGKPVTLSCSQTLNHNVMYWYQQKSSQAPKLLFHYYDKDFNNEADTPDNFQSRRPNTSFCFLDIRSPGLGDTAMYLCATSRQITDTQYFGPGTRLTVL.

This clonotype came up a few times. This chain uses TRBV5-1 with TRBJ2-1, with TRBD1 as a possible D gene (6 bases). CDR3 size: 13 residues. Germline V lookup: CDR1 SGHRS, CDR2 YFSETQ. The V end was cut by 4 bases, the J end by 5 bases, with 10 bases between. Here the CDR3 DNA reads TGCGCCAGCAGCAAGGACAGTAACAATGAGCAGTTCTTC. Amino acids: CASSKDSNNEQFF.

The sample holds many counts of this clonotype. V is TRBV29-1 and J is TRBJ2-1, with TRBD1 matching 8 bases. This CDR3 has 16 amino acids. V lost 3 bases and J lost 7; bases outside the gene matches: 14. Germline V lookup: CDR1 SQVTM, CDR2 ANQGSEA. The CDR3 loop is CSVDSFGTGRSNEQFF. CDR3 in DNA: TGCAGCGTTGACTCCTTCGGGACAGGTAGAAGTAATGAGCAGTTCTTC.

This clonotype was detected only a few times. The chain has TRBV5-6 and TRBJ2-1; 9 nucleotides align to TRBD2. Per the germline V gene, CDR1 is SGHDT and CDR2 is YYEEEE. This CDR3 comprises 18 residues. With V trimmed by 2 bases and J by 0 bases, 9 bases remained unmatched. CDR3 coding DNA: TGTGCCAGCAGCTTCGTACCTAGCGGGGTTAGCTCCTACAATGAGCAGTTCTTC. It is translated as CASSFVPSGVSSYNEQFF.

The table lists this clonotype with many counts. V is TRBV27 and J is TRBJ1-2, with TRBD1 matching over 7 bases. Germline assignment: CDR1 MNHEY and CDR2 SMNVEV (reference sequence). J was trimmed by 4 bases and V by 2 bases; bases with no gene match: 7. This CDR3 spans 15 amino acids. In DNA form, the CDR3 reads TGTGCCAGCAGTTTAGGCGGGACAGCCTTCTATGGCTACACCTTC. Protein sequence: CASSLGGTAFYGYTF.

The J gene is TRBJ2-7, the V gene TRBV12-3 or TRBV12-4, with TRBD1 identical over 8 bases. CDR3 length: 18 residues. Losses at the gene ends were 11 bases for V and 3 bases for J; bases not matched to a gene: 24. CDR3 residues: CAFSLRARDRKSIYEQYF. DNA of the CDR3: TGTGCCTTCAGTTTAAGGGCCCGGGACAGGAAAAGTATCTACGAGCAGTACTTC.

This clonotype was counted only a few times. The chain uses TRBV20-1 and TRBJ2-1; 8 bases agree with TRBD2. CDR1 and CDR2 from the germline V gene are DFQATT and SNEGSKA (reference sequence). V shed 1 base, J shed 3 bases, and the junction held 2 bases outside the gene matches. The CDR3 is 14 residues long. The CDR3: CSARVTSGYNEQFF. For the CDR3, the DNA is TGCAGTGCTAGAGTAACTAGCGGCTACAATGAGCAGTTCTTC.

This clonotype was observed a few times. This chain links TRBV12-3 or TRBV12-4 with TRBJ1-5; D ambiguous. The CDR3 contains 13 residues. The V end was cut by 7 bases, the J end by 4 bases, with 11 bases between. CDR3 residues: CASTRTENQPQHF. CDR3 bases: TGTGCCAGCACCAGGACGGAGAATCAGCCCCAGCATTTT.

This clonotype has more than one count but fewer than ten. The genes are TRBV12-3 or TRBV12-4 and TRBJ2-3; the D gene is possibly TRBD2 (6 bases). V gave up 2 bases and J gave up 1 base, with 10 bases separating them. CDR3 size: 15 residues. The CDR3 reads CASSLRDLRTDTQYF. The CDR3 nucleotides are TGTGCCAGCAGTTTAAGGGACTTACGCACAGATACGCAGTATTTT.